This T cell receptor beta chain appears in the sequencing data of a study of TIL therapy for anti-PD-1-resistant metastatic lung cancer (dated by TCRdb to 2020 to 2022). The study in broad terms: A median age of 54 years (range about 38-75) and a median tumor PD-L1 proportion score of 6% were recorded among enrolled patients. T cell receptor beta sequencing of tumor and peripheral blood was used to follow clonotypes across the tumor, the expanded TIL product and serial blood samples. Across the cohort, whole-exome sequencing showed a median non-synonymous tumor mutation burden of roughly 1.5 mutations per megabase. Most of the cohort had lung adenocarcinoma, a handful of tumors were EGFR-mutant and two were ALK-rearranged, and half of the patients were current or former smokers.

The germline V gene (reference sequence) gives CDR1 as LNHDA and CDR2 as SQIVND. V gives up 5 bases and J gives up 2 bases, and the segment between their germline ends measures 19 bases. The CDR3 goes from the cysteine to the phenylalanine over 16 residues. The entry retains the CDR3 DNA only, 48 bases that are in frame from base 1. The study at large found these results: Clonal turnover during TIL culture was high, and many clones enriched in the product were not detected in the baseline tumor, suggesting clonal contraction rather than faithful expansion. Because the cohort was highly selected, with more treatment-naive, never-smoker and oncogene-addicted patients than is typical, generalizability is limited. Compared with baseline intratumoral T cells, expanded TIL cultures were more clonal and less diverse (median clonality approximately 6% vs 31%, p < 0.0001). The study protocol defined all tumor marker inferences as exploratory.

The time point label, as the study defines it: pre-treatment sample, taken before nivolumab and TIL therapy. The baseline tumor samples, taken from the same resection that was used to grow TIL, were excised metastases, most often pleural nodules or supraclavicular lymph nodes. Before any PD-1/PD-L1 blockade was given, tumors were harvested, nivolumab was then administered, and patients who progressed went on to receive lymphodepletion, an infusion of expanded TIL, and IL-2. Adults with stage 4 NSCLC were enrolled in a dual-center phase I trial from late 2017 to early 2020. The samples were obtained from a phase I trial that was single-arm and open-label and tested tumor-infiltrating lymphocyte therapy combined with nivolumab in advanced non-small cell lung cancer. Portions of each resected tumor were snap-frozen in liquid nitrogen and stored at -80 °C. Tumor regions of interest were chosen on H&E sections by laser-capture macrodissection, pulverized into roughly 16 mg aliquots, and extracted with Qiagen Allprep kits.

The immunoSEQ v3 hsTCRB kit was used to amplify TCR beta CDR3 regions from genomic DNA through bias-controlled multiplex PCR. The TCR libraries were sequenced on an Illumina NextSeq 500 to 1.5 million to 2 million read pairs for survey level or about 4.5-6 million read pairs for deep level. The original pipeline was this. V, D and J genes were assigned, non-productive sequences were removed, and clonality was reported by immunoSEQ Analyzer software. Repertoires were compared by productive Simpson clonality and by the Morisita overlap index of productive TRB rearrangements between infused TIL and blood. Not all clones reach the TCRdb copy of this immuneACCESS table, which keeps in-frame sequences only. Checked studies attribute under half of the gap to unresolved V genes and leave the rest unexplained. That table is the source of V, J and clone size, and D and trimming were worked out from the DNA. The sample contains under 3,000 clones, around 67% of them found a single time. Approximately 16% of the sample is held by the ten biggest clonotypes.

On this clone: Its antigen is not yet known. One base away there is no much larger clone; base qualities are not given.

The source material was tumor tissue, sampled at baseline. This chain is built from TRBV19 and TRBJ2-7; a confident D gene designation cannot be given. The sequence came from a person aged 25 to 79 with non-small cell lung cancer. Some clones in this sample may be carry-over from other donors' samples. The CDR3 reads CASSPRLQRTTYEQYF. Here is the DNA: TGTGCCAGTAGTCCAAGGCTCCAGAGAACCACCTACGAGCAGTACTTC.